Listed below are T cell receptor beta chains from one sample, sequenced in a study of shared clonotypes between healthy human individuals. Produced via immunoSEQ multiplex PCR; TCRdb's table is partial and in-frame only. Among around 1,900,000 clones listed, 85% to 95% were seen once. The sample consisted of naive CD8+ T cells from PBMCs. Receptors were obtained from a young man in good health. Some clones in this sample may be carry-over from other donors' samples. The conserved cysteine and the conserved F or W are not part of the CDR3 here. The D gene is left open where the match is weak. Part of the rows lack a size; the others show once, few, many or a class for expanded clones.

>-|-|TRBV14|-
ASSQRTASEHEQY
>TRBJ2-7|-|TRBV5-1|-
ASSSAEAGRTYEQY
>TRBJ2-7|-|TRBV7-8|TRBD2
ASSDGTRSYEQY
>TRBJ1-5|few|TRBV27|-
ASSEWGRGNQPQH
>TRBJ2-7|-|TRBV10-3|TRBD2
AISESTAGASNEQY
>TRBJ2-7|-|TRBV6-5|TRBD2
ASRVLAGSYEQY
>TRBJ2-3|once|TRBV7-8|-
ASSAETRGSADTQY
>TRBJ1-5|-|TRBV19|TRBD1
ASSISDRGWMPQH
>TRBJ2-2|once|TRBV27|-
ASSLLFGDTGELF
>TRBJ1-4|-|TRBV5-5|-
ASSEDIPTNEKLF
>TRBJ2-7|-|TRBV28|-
ASSLTRIPSYEQY
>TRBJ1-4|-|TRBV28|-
ASSSPPEKLF
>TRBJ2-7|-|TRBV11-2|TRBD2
ASSLGGTSGRNPYEQY
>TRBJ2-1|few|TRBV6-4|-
ASSKGRGLWNEQF
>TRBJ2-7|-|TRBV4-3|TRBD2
ASSQVGLADGEQY
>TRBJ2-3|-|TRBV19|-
ASGAGGGTDTQY
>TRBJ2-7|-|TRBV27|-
ASSTPYEQY
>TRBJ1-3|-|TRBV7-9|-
ASSAFQGRERNTIY
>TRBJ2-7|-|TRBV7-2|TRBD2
ASSLGKRDYEQY
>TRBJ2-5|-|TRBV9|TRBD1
ASSAARDRGGTQY
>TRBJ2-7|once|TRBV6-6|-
ASSPSGASYEQY
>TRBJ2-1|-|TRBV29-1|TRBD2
SVQVTSGYNEQF
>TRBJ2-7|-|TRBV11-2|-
ASSLDSFVGEQY
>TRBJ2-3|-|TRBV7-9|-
ASSLRTTNTDTQY
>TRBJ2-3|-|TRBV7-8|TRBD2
ASSLAWADGRDTQY
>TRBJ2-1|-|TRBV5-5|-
ASSFRVGIYNEQF
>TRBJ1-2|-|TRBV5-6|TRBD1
ASTLAGAGQYFYGYT